This is a list of T cell receptor beta chains from one sample in a study of blood T cells in healthy people across ages. TCRdb used MiXCR to reprocess the 5' RACE reads, holding one entry per CDR3 protein. This table holds about 830,000 distinct CDR3 sequences, around two thirds found once. The source material was blood. These receptors all stem from a man younger than 40 in good health. CDR3s include the opening cysteine and the closing phenylalanine or tryptophan. Fields, in order: CDR3 DNA, CDR3 protein, D gene, clone size, J gene, V gene. D genes are given only for firm matches. Size is omitted from some rows. Given values are once, few, many or a class for expanded clones.

CDR3 DNA: TGTGCCATCAGTGATTCCCCAGGGGAACAAGAGACCCAGTACTTC; CDR3 protein: CAISDSPGEQETQYF; D gene: -; clone size: -; J gene: TRBJ2-5; V gene: TRBV10-3
CDR3 DNA: TGCGCCAGCACCTCAAACGTGGGGGCAGCCAAAGAGACCCAGTACTTC; CDR3 protein: CASTSNVGAAKETQYF; D gene: -; clone size: -; J gene: TRBJ2-5; V gene: TRBV5-1
CDR3 DNA: TGTGCCAGCAGCCCTGGGAGGGGAGACTATGGCTACACCTTC; CDR3 protein: CASSPGRGDYGYTF; D gene: -; clone size: few; J gene: TRBJ1-2; V gene: TRBV12-3/TRBV12-4
CDR3 DNA: TGTGCCAGCAGTCAGAATCAAGGCTCTGGGGCCAACGTCCTGACTTTC; CDR3 protein: CASSQNQGSGANVLTF; D gene: -; clone size: -; J gene: TRBJ2-6; V gene: TRBV6-4
CDR3 DNA: TGTGCCAGCAGTCAGACTCCGGGACAGGGGGAGGACATTCAGTACTTC; CDR3 protein: CASSQTPGQGEDIQYF; D gene: TRBD1; clone size: -; J gene: TRBJ2-4; V gene: TRBV6-5
CDR3 DNA: TGTGCCAGCAGCCAAGGAGACGGGGCGGATACGCAGTATTTT; CDR3 protein: CASSQGDGADTQYF; D gene: -; clone size: -; J gene: TRBJ2-3; V gene: TRBV3-1
CDR3 DNA: TGCAGCGTTGAATCAACACGAAGGGAGACCCAGTACTTC; CDR3 protein: CSVESTRRETQYF; D gene: -; clone size: few; J gene: TRBJ2-5; V gene: TRBV29-1
CDR3 DNA: TGTGCCAGCAGGTCCGGGTCTGATAATTCACCCCTCCACTTT; CDR3 protein: CASRSGSDNSPLHF; D gene: -; clone size: once; J gene: TRBJ1-6; V gene: TRBV6-5
CDR3 DNA: TGTGTCCCCAGTTTGGCAAGGGGAGTTTCCTACAATGAGCAGTTCTTC; CDR3 protein: CVPSLARGVSYNEQFF; D gene: -; clone size: -; J gene: TRBJ2-1; V gene: TRBV27
CDR3 DNA: TGCGCCAGCAGCTTAGGACTAGCGGCGGGGTTGGCCAAAAACATTCAGTACTTC; CDR3 protein: CASSLGLAAGLAKNIQYF; D gene: TRBD2; clone size: -; J gene: TRBJ2-4; V gene: TRBV5-1
CDR3 DNA: TGTGCCAGCAGTCCCAATCTCCAGGGCCTTAGCACAGATACGCAGTATTTT; CDR3 protein: CASSPNLQGLSTDTQYF; D gene: -; clone size: -; J gene: TRBJ2-3; V gene: TRBV12-3/TRBV12-4
CDR3 DNA: TGCGCCAGCAGCCAAGATTTCGAGTTGGGGACCCAGTACTTC; CDR3 protein: CASSQDFELGTQYF; D gene: -; clone size: -; J gene: TRBJ2-5; V gene: TRBV4-3
CDR3 DNA: TGTGCCAGCAGCTTAGCGGTCCGGGACCCTTATGGCTACACCTTC; CDR3 protein: CASSLAVRDPYGYTF; D gene: -; clone size: -; J gene: TRBJ1-2; V gene: TRBV7-9
CDR3 DNA: TGTGCCAGCAGTTACTCGAATAGGGTGGAGACCCAGTACTTC; CDR3 protein: CASSYSNRVETQYF; D gene: -; clone size: few; J gene: TRBJ2-5; V gene: TRBV6-5
CDR3 DNA: TGTGCCAGCAGTTACGTGAGGGCTGAGCAGTTCTTC; CDR3 protein: CASSYVRAEQFF; D gene: -; clone size: -; J gene: TRBJ2-1; V gene: TRBV6-2/TRBV6-3
CDR3 DNA: TGTGCCAGCAGCTCCCCCCGGGACAGGCAGAATTCACCCCTCCACTTT; CDR3 protein: CASSSPRDRQNSPLHF; D gene: TRBD1; clone size: -; J gene: TRBJ1-6; V gene: TRBV7-9
CDR3 DNA: TGTGCCAGCAGCCCGGCGGCCGTGTTCGAGCAGTACTTC; CDR3 protein: CASSPAAVFEQYF; D gene: -; clone size: -; J gene: TRBJ2-7; V gene: TRBV7-9
CDR3 DNA: TGTGCCAGCAGTGCTGGTCTACAGGGAGGAGGTTACGAGCAGTACTTC; CDR3 protein: CASSAGLQGGGYEQYF; D gene: -; clone size: -; J gene: TRBJ2-7; V gene: TRBV6-1
CDR3 DNA: TGTGCCAGCACCTATAACAGGGAACGCGGTGAGCAGTTCTTC; CDR3 protein: CASTYNRERGEQFF; D gene: -; clone size: few; J gene: TRBJ2-1; V gene: TRBV6-5
CDR3 DNA: TGTGCCAGCAGTGAACAGGCAGGGCAGGGCTACACCTTC; CDR3 protein: CASSEQAGQGYTF; D gene: -; clone size: few; J gene: TRBJ1-2; V gene: TRBV2
CDR3 DNA: TGTGCCAGCAGCTTAGTGGCAGGCGACAATCAGCCCCAGCATTTT; CDR3 protein: CASSLVAGDNQPQHF; D gene: -; clone size: -; J gene: TRBJ1-5; V gene: TRBV7-2
CDR3 DNA: TGTGCCAGCAGCCAAGATCCCCCGGGCGGGTTGGATCCTAAGCGGTTCTTC; CDR3 protein: CASSQDPPGGLDPKRFF; D gene: -; clone size: -; J gene: TRBJ2-1; V gene: TRBV4-2
CDR3 DNA: TGCAGTGCTAGGATCCGGGACAGCTATAATTCACCCCTCCACTTT; CDR3 protein: CSARIRDSYNSPLHF; D gene: TRBD1; clone size: -; J gene: TRBJ1-6; V gene: TRBV20-1
CDR3 DNA: TGTGCCAGCAGTTTAGGTCGAGCTAACTATGGCTACACCTTC; CDR3 protein: CASSLGRANYGYTF; D gene: -; clone size: few; J gene: TRBJ1-2; V gene: TRBV28
CDR3 DNA: TGTGCCAGCAGCTTTGGCAGGGGCAACACTGAAGCTTTCTTT; CDR3 protein: CASSFGRGNTEAFF; D gene: -; clone size: -; J gene: TRBJ1-1; V gene: TRBV7-9
CDR3 DNA: TGTGCCATCAGTGAGGACGAATACGAGCAGTACTTC; CDR3 protein: CAISEDEYEQYF; D gene: -; clone size: -; J gene: TRBJ2-7; V gene: TRBV10-3
CDR3 DNA: TGTGCCAGCAGCCAAGCTAGCAAGACCCAGTACTTC; CDR3 protein: CASSQASKTQYF; D gene: -; clone size: -; J gene: TRBJ2-5; V gene: TRBV3-1
CDR3 DNA: TGTGCCAGCAGTTCCCAGGGGTTCAATGAGCAGTTCTTC; CDR3 protein: CASSSQGFNEQFF; D gene: -; clone size: few; J gene: TRBJ2-1; V gene: TRBV27
CDR3 DNA: TGCAGCGCTGGGCGTGACCGCTACGAGCAGTACTTC; CDR3 protein: CSAGRDRYEQYF; D gene: -; clone size: few; J gene: TRBJ2-7; V gene: TRBV29-1
CDR3 DNA: TGTGCCAGCAGAGCAGGGGCTTCGAACACCGGGGAGCTGTTTTTT; CDR3 protein: CASRAGASNTGELFF; D gene: -; clone size: -; J gene: TRBJ2-2; V gene: TRBV9
CDR3 DNA: TGTGCCAGCAGCTTACTCATAGCGGGGAGGAGGTATTTT; CDR3 protein: CASSLLIAGRRYF; D gene: TRBD2; clone size: -; J gene: TRBJ2-3; V gene: TRBV7-9
CDR3 DNA: TGCAGCGTTGGAGATAGGACGAGCGGCCCTTACGAGCAGTACTTC; CDR3 protein: CSVGDRTSGPYEQYF; D gene: -; clone size: -; J gene: TRBJ2-7; V gene: TRBV29-1
CDR3 DNA: TGTGCCAGCAGCCTGGCGTCAGGGCACGCTTTCTTT; CDR3 protein: CASSLASGHAFF; D gene: -; clone size: -; J gene: TRBJ1-1; V gene: TRBV14
CDR3 DNA: TGCGCCAGCGGCAGCGGTAGCTCCTACGAGCAGTACTTC; CDR3 protein: CASGSGSSYEQYF; D gene: -; clone size: few; J gene: TRBJ2-7; V gene: TRBV5-1
CDR3 DNA: TGTGCCAGCAGCGGTGACCCTCCCTATGGCTACACCTTC; CDR3 protein: CASSGDPPYGYTF; D gene: -; clone size: -; J gene: TRBJ1-2; V gene: TRBV9
CDR3 DNA: TGCAGCGTCCAAAAGCGGGGGCGGTACAATGAGCAGTACTTC; CDR3 protein: CSVQKRGRYNEQYF; D gene: TRBD2; clone size: -; J gene: TRBJ2-7; V gene: TRBV29-1
CDR3 DNA: TGCAGTGCTAGAGAATTTGGGGGGGCCCAAGAGACCCAGTACTTC; CDR3 protein: CSAREFGGAQETQYF; D gene: -; clone size: -; J gene: TRBJ2-5; V gene: TRBV20-1
CDR3 DNA: TGCGCCAGCAGCTTGGATCTCGGACAGCAAGAGACCCAGTACTTC; CDR3 protein: CASSLDLGQQETQYF; D gene: -; clone size: -; J gene: TRBJ2-5; V gene: TRBV5-1
CDR3 DNA: TGCAGCGTTGAGGGGGACAGGGATTCCTACGAGCAGTACTTC; CDR3 protein: CSVEGDRDSYEQYF; D gene: TRBD1; clone size: -; J gene: TRBJ2-7; V gene: TRBV29-1
CDR3 DNA: TGTGCCAGCAATAAGGTGGGACGGACCTCTGGGGCCAACGTCCTGACTTTC; CDR3 protein: CASNKVGRTSGANVLTF; D gene: -; clone size: -; J gene: TRBJ2-6; V gene: TRBV12-3/TRBV12-4
CDR3 DNA: TGTGCCACTACTAGCGGGTATTACTCCTACGAGCAGTACTTC; CDR3 protein: CATTSGYYSYEQYF; D gene: TRBD2; clone size: -; J gene: TRBJ2-7; V gene: TRBV25-1
CDR3 DNA: TGTGCCAGCAGTTACCACGGCAGGGGGCTGCCTAATGAAAAACTGTTTTTT; CDR3 protein: CASSYHGRGLPNEKLFF; D gene: TRBD1; clone size: once; J gene: TRBJ1-4; V gene: TRBV6-6
CDR3 DNA: TGTGCCAGCACCATAAATCCTACAGGGGCGAGGAACTATGAGCAGTTCTTC; CDR3 protein: CASTINPTGARNYEQFF; D gene: TRBD1; clone size: -; J gene: TRBJ2-1; V gene: TRBV7-9
CDR3 DNA: TGTGCCTGGGAGCCGGGACAGGAGTACGAGCAGTACTTC; CDR3 protein: CAWEPGQEYEQYF; D gene: TRBD1; clone size: -; J gene: TRBJ2-7; V gene: TRBV30
CDR3 DNA: TGTGCCACCAGCAGAGATGTCGGGAACTCTAACTATGGCTACACCTTC; CDR3 protein: CATSRDVGNSNYGYTF; D gene: -; clone size: -; J gene: TRBJ1-2; V gene: TRBV15
CDR3 DNA: TGTGCCAGCAGACCTCCCACTGGAACCTACGTGCAGTACTTC; CDR3 protein: CASRPPTGTYVQYF; D gene: -; clone size: -; J gene: TRBJ2-7; V gene: TRBV7-2
CDR3 DNA: TGTGCTACGGGACAGGGCTACGAGCAGTACTTC; CDR3 protein: CATGQGYEQYF; D gene: TRBD1; clone size: few; J gene: TRBJ2-7; V gene: TRBV28
CDR3 DNA: TGTGCCAGCAGCCGGACTAGCGGCCCAGATACGCAGTATTTT; CDR3 protein: CASSRTSGPDTQYF; D gene: TRBD2; clone size: few; J gene: TRBJ2-3; V gene: TRBV3-1
CDR3 DNA: TGTGCCAGCAGCCGGGACAGTGTCTACGAGCAGTACTTC; CDR3 protein: CASSRDSVYEQYF; D gene: TRBD1; clone size: many; J gene: TRBJ2-7; V gene: TRBV9
CDR3 DNA: TGCAGTGCTAGAGATTTGGGGGGGATGATCTATGGCTACACCTTC; CDR3 protein: CSARDLGGMIYGYTF; D gene: -; clone size: -; J gene: TRBJ1-2; V gene: TRBV20-1
CDR3 DNA: TGTGCCAGCAGCCAAGAAACAGGGTATTTGGGCTACACCTTC; CDR3 protein: CASSQETGYLGYTF; D gene: -; clone size: once; J gene: TRBJ1-2; V gene: TRBV4-2
CDR3 DNA: TGTGCCACCTGTAGAGGAGGGGGAGTATACAATGAGCAGTTCTTC; CDR3 protein: CATCRGGGVYNEQFF; D gene: -; clone size: -; J gene: TRBJ2-1; V gene: TRBV6-1
CDR3 DNA: TGTGCCAGCAGCCCCCCGGCCGGAAGCTCCTACAATGAGCAGTTCTTC; CDR3 protein: CASSPPAGSSYNEQFF; D gene: -; clone size: -; J gene: TRBJ2-1; V gene: TRBV7-2
CDR3 DNA: TGCAGTGCTAGAGACAGCCTAGGGGCTAATTCACCCCTCCACTTT; CDR3 protein: CSARDSLGANSPLHF; D gene: -; clone size: -; J gene: TRBJ1-6; V gene: TRBV20-1
CDR3 DNA: TGTGCCAGCAGCCAACGGGACAGGGCGGACAATGAGCAGTTCTTC; CDR3 protein: CASSQRDRADNEQFF; D gene: TRBD1; clone size: -; J gene: TRBJ2-1; V gene: TRBV7-8
CDR3 DNA: TGTGCCAGCAGCTCCCCTGGGGGTGTCCAGTACTTC; CDR3 protein: CASSSPGGVQYF; D gene: -; clone size: -; J gene: TRBJ2-5; V gene: TRBV7-6
CDR3 DNA: TGTGCCATCAGTGAGGGACAGGGCCTCGGCACAGATACGCAGTATTTT; CDR3 protein: CAISEGQGLGTDTQYF; D gene: TRBD1; clone size: few; J gene: TRBJ2-3; V gene: TRBV10-3
CDR3 DNA: TGTGCCAGCAGCAAACTAAGCAATCAGCCCCAGCATTTT; CDR3 protein: CASSKLSNQPQHF; D gene: -; clone size: -; J gene: TRBJ1-5; V gene: TRBV11-2
CDR3 DNA: TGTGCCATTAGACAGGGTATCACTGAAGCTTTCTTT; CDR3 protein: CAIRQGITEAFF; D gene: TRBD1; clone size: -; J gene: TRBJ1-1; V gene: TRBV2
CDR3 DNA: TGTGCCATCAGCCCGCTGGGCGAAACTAGCTCCTACGAGCAGTACTTC; CDR3 protein: CAISPLGETSSYEQYF; D gene: -; clone size: -; J gene: TRBJ2-7; V gene: TRBV10-3